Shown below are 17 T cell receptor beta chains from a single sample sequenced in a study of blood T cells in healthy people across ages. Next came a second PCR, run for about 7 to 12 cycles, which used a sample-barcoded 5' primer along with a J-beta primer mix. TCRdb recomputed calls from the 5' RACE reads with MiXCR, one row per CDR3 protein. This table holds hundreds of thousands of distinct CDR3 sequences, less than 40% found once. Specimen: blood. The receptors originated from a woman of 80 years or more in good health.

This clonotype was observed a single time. The CDR3 DNA reads TGCGCCAGCAGCTACAACCTACGCGCAGATACGCAGTATTTT. Translation gives CASSYNLRADTQYF. The V and J genes are TRBV5-1 and TRBJ2-3; no firm D call. This CDR3 region has 14 residues. The V end lost 3 bases, the J end lost 4 bases, and 12 bases lay between the germline ends. The V gene's germline CDR1 is SGHRS and CDR2 YFSETQ.

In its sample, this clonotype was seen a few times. The CDR3 DNA sequence: TGTGCCAGCAGCTTAAAAGGGGTTCCCATGAACACTGAAGCTTTCTTT. Its protein is CASSLKGVPMNTEAFF. The V call is TRBV11-2, the J call TRBJ1-1; D may be TRBD1 (5 bases). The CDR3 loop spans 16 amino acids. Germline assignment: CDR1 SGHAT and CDR2 FQNNGV. Trimming pared 2 bases from V and 0 bases from J, leaving 13 bases between. The full variable domain, in which reference TRBV11-2 and TRBJ1-1 provide the parts outside the CDR3, is EAGVAQSPRYKIIEKRQSVAFWCNPISGHATLYWYQQILGQGPKLLIQFQNNGVVDDSQLPKDRFSAERLKGVDSTLKIQPAKLEDSAVYLCASSLKGVPMNTEAFFGQGTRLTVV.

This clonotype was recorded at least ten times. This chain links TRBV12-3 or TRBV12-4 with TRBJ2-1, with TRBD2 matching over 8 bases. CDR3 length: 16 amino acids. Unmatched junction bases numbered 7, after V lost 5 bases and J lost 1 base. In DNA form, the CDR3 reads TGTGCCAGCAGTCCGGGGGGGGGCGGTTCCTACAATGAGCAGTTCTTC. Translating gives CASSPGGGGSYNEQFF.

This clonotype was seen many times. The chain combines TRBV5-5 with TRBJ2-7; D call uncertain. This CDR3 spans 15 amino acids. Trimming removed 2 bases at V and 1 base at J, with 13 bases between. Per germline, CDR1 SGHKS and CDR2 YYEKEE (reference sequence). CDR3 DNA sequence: TGTGCCAGCAGCTTTGACCCGCGAGTGTCCTACGAGCAGTACTTC. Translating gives CASSFDPRVSYEQYF.

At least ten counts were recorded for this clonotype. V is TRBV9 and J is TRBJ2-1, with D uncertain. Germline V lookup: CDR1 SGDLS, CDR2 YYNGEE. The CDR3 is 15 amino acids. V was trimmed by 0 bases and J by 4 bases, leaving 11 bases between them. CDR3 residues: CASSVGVARYNEQFF. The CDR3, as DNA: TGTGCCAGCAGCGTAGGAGTCGCGAGGTACAATGAGCAGTTCTTC.

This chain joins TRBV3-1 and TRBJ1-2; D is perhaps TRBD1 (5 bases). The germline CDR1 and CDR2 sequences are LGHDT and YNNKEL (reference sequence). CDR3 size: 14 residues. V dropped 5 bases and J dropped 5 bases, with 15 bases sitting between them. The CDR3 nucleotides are TGTGCCAGCAGCGTAGGCAGGCCAGGGTATGGCTACACCTTC. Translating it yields CASSVGRPGYGYTF. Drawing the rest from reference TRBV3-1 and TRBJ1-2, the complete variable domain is DTAVSQTPKYLVTQMGNDKSIKCEQNLGHDTMYWYKQDSKKFLKIMFSYNNKELIINETVPNRFSPKSPDKAHLNLHINSLELGDSAVYFCASSVGRPGYGYTFGSGTRLTVV.

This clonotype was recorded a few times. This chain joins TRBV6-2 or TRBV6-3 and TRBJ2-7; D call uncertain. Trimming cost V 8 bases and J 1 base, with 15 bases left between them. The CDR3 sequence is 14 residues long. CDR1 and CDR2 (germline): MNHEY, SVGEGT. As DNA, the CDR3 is TGTGCCAGCGGAGCGACTGGACGGTCCTACGAGCAGTACTTC. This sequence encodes CASGATGRSYEQYF.

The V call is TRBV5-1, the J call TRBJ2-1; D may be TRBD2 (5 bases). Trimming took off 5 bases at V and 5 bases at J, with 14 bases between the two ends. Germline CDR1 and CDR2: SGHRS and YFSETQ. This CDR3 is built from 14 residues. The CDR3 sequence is CASRRLAGDNEQFF. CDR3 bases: TGCGCCAGCAGGAGGCTAGCAGGAGACAATGAGCAGTTCTTC.

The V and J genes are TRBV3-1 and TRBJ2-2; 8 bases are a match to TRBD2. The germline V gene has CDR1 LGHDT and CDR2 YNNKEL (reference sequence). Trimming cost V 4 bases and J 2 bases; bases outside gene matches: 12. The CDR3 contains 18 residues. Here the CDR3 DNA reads TGTGCCAGCAGCCCCGGGGGTAGCGGGGCTATTAACACCGGGGAGCTGTTTTTT. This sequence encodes CASSPGGSGAINTGELFF.

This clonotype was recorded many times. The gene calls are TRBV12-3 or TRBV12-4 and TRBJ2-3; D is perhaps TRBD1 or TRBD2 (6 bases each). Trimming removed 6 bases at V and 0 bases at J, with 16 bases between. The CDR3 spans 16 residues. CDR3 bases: TGTGCCAGCAGGGTAGGGGGGACGGCTAGCACAGATACGCAGTATTTT. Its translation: CASRVGGTASTDTQYF.

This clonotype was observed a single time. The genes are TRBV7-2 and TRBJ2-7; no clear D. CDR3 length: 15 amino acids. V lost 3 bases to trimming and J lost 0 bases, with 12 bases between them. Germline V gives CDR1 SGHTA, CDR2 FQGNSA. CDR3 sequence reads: CASSFSPGASYEQYF. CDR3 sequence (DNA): TGTGCCAGCAGCTTTTCTCCGGGCGCCTCCTACGAGCAGTACTTC.

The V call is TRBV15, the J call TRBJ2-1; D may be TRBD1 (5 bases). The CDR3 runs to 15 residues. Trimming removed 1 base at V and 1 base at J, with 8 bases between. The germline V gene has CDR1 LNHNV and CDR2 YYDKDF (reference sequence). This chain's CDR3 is CATSRVGVSYNEQFF. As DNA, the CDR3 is TGTGCCACCAGCAGAGTAGGGGTTTCCTACAATGAGCAGTTCTTC.

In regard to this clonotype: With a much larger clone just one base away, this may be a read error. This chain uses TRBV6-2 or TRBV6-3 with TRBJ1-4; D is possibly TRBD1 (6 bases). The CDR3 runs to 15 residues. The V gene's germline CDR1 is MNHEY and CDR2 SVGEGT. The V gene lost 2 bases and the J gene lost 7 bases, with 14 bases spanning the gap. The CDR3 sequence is CASSYGTGISEKLFF. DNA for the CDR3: TGTGCCAGCAGTTACGGAACAGGGATTAGTGAAAAACTGTTTTTT.

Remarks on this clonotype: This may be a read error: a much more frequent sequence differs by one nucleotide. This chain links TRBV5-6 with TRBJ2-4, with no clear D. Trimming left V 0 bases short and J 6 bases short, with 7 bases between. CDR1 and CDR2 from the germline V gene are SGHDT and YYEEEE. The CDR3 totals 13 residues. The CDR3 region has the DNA TGTGCCAGCAGCTTGGGCACACGAAACATTCAGTACTTC. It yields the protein CASSLGTRNIQYF.

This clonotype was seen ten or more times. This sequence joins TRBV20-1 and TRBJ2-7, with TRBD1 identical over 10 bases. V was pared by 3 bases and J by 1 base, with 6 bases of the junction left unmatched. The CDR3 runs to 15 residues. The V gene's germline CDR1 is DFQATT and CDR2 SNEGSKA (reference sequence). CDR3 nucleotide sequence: TGCAGTGCTAGTTGGGACAGGGGTATGTCCTACGAGCAGTACTTC. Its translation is CSASWDRGMSYEQYF.

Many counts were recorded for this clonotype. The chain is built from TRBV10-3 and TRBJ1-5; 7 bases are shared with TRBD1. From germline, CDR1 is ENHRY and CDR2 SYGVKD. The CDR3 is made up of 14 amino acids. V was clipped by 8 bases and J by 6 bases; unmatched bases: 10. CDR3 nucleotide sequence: TGTGCCATCCGGGGAGAGGGGGCGAGTCAGCCCCAGCATTTT. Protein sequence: CAIRGEGASQPQHF.

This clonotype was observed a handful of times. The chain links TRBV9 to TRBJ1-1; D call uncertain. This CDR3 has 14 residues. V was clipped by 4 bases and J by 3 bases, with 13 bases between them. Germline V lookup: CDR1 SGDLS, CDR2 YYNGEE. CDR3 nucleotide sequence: TGTGCCAGCAGCCAAAGGCGGGTAGACACTGAAGCTTTCTTT. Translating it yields CASSQRRVDTEAFF.